These 27 T cell receptor beta chains were sequenced from one sample in a study of human T cells and chemical hapten exposure. It was from unfractionated whole blood that total RNA was extracted. TCRdb redid the calling of the 5' RACE reads with MiXCR, one entry per CDR3 protein. The table shows under 100,000 distinct CDR3 sequences, with 15% to 20% occurring only once. The receptors were gathered from a female donor in good health.

The gene calls are TRBV10-3 and TRBJ2-3; 8 positions match TRBD2. The junction had 14 bases not matched to a gene; V was cut back by 10 bases and J by 5 bases. The CDR3 runs to 15 residues. Per germline, CDR1 ENHRY and CDR2 SYGVKD. This chain's CDR3 is CASRKAAGVVDTQYF. CDR3 nucleotide sequence: TGTGCCAGCAGGAAGGCAGCGGGAGTGGTAGATACGCAGTATTTT.

V and J are TRBV24-1 and TRBJ2-2; D gene uncertain. The CDR3 sequence is 13 residues long. The germline gives CDR1 KGHDR, CDR2 SFDVKD. V lost 0 bases and J 7 bases, leaving 5 bases between the germline ends. The CDR3 DNA reads TGTGCCACCAGTGATTTGTACGGCGGGGAGCTGTTTTTT. Protein: CATSDLYGGELFF.

This clonotype was counted only a few times. This chain connects TRBV27 to TRBJ2-4; 11 bases agree with TRBD2. The CDR3 has 18 residues. Germline loops: CDR1 MNHEY, CDR2 SMNVEV (reference sequence). J was trimmed by 0 bases and V by 2 bases; bases with no gene match: 6. CDR3 nucleotides: TGTGCCAGCAGTTTAAAGACTAGCGGGACCCTAGCCAAAAACATTCAGTACTTC. Its translation: CASSLKTSGTLAKNIQYF.

The rearrangement uses TRBV7-9 and TRBJ2-3, with D possibly TRBD2 on 6 matching bases. The CDR3 is 15 residues long. The V gene's germline CDR1 is SEHNR and CDR2 FQNEAQ (reference sequence). V was clipped by 4 bases and J by 4 bases, with 15 bases between them. CDR3 region: CASSWAGGEADTQYF. The CDR3 region has the DNA TGTGCCAGCAGCTGGGCAGGCGGGGAGGCAGATACGCAGTATTTT.

CDR3 residues: CASSVGGFSGNTIYF. In nucleotides, the CDR3 is TGTGCCAGCAGTGTAGGCGGTTTCTCTGGAAACACCATATATTTT. The V gene is TRBV25-1, the J gene TRBJ1-3; D ambiguous. CDR1 is MGHDK, CDR2 SYGVNS, per germline. This CDR3 spans 15 amino acids. V lost 4 bases and J lost 0, with 10 bases in between.

The V gene is TRBV14, the J gene TRBJ2-7, with 8 bases matching TRBD1. The CDR3 is 16 residues long. The J segment lost 2 bases and the V segment lost 4 bases, leaving 10 bases of the junction unmatched. Germline CDR1 SGHDN, CDR2 FVKESK. The CDR3 sequence: CASSPQTGVNTYEQYF. In DNA form, the CDR3 reads TGTGCCAGCAGCCCCCAGACAGGGGTCAATACCTACGAGCAGTACTTC.

The chain uses TRBV20-1 and TRBJ2-7, with D perhaps matching TRBD2 (6 bases). V lost 6 bases to trimming and J lost 6 bases, with 18 bases between them. Germline-derived CDR1 and CDR2 are DFQATT and SNEGSKA (reference sequence). CDR3 length: 13 amino acids. This chain's CDR3 is CSAPGTLGLEQYF. CDR3 bases: TGCAGTGCGCCCGGGACTTTGGGCCTCGAGCAGTACTTC.

This clonotype was counted ten times or more. The chain employs TRBV7-9 and TRBJ2-5; TRBD1 matches 7 bases. With V trimmed by 5 bases and J by 3 bases, 15 bases remained unmatched. Germline assignment: CDR1 SEHNR and CDR2 FQNEAQ (reference sequence). The CDR3 covers 17 residues. CDR3 sequence (DNA): TGTGCCAGCAGCCCCCGAATGGGACAGCGAAGAAAAGAGACCCAGTACTTC. Translated, it gives CASSPRMGQRRKETQYF.

This clonotype was found many times. The chain is built from TRBV19 and TRBJ1-2; D ambiguous. Germline lookup yields CDR1 LNHDA and CDR2 SQIVND (reference sequence). V was trimmed by 6 bases and J by 4 bases, leaving 12 bases between them. The CDR3 is 13 residues long. CDR3 DNA sequence: TGTGCCAGTAGCCGGGTCCTGATCTATGGCTACACCTTC. Its translation: CASSRVLIYGYTF.

At least ten counts were recorded for this clonotype. This rearrangement joins TRBV5-1 to TRBJ1-1; D call uncertain. This CDR3 comprises 14 residues. V lost 0 bases, J lost 0 bases, and 6 bases lay in between. Germline CDR1 is SGHRS and CDR2 is YFSETQ. The CDR3 DNA follows: TGCGCCAGCAGCTTGGTTGGGTTGAACACTGAAGCTTTCTTT. Translating it yields CASSLVGLNTEAFF.

A few counts support this clonotype. The V and J genes are TRBV19 and TRBJ2-7; D is possibly TRBD2 (5 bases). The CDR3 extends over 15 amino acids. Per germline, CDR1 LNHDA and CDR2 SQIVND (reference sequence). V gave up 0 bases and J gave up 0 bases, with 9 bases separating them. The CDR3: CASSIDGVSSYEQYF. The CDR3 bases are TGTGCCAGTAGTATAGACGGGGTGAGCTCCTACGAGCAGTACTTC.

This clonotype is medium-sized by share. The V and J genes are TRBV7-8 and TRBJ2-1; possible D gene TRBD2, 6 bases. The ends were cut back, 8 bases at V and 10 bases at J, with 24 bases in the middle. This CDR3 has 15 residues. Germline CDR1 and CDR2: SGHVS and FQNEAQ. This CDR3 reads CASLLGSDPLGEQFF. The CDR3 bases are TGTGCCAGCCTCCTCGGGAGTGACCCCCTGGGAGAGCAGTTCTTC.

In its sample, this clonotype was seen a few times. V gene TRBV28 combines with J gene TRBJ1-2, with 9 bases matching TRBD1. The V gene end was trimmed by 0 bases and the J gene end by 8 bases; junction bases not matched to a gene: 4. Germline V gives CDR1 MDHEN, CDR2 SYDVKM. The CDR3 loop spans 14 amino acids. This CDR3 is CASSLWGQGRGYTF. DNA for the CDR3: TGTGCCAGCAGTTTATGGGGACAGGGAAGAGGCTACACCTTC.

This clonotype has a handful of counts. The V call is TRBV3-1, the J call TRBJ2-7; possibly TRBD1 or TRBD2 for D (5 bases each). This CDR3 has 13 amino acids. CDR1 is LGHDT and CDR2 is YNNKEL in the germline V gene (reference sequence). The V and J ends lost 4 bases and 3 bases respectively, with 10 bases between them. CDR3 sequence reads: CASSPGTLYEQYF. The CDR3, as DNA: TGTGCCAGCAGCCCCGGGACCCTCTACGAGCAGTACTTC.

This clonotype showed up just a few times. V usage is TRBV5-1 and J usage is TRBJ1-1, with TRBD1 as a possible D gene (5 bases). The length of the CDR3 is 13 residues. The germline V gene has CDR1 SGHRS and CDR2 YFSETQ. The V gene lost 0 bases and the J gene lost 11 bases, with 14 bases spanning the gap. CDR3 sequence (DNA): TGCGCCAGCAGCTTGGAAGGGGTGAGCGGGGCTTTCTTT. Translated, it gives CASSLEGVSGAFF.

V and J are TRBV30 and TRBJ1-1; D is possibly TRBD1 (6 bases). The CDR3 loop spans 14 amino acids. From germline, CDR1 is GTSNPN and CDR2 SVGIG (reference sequence). V gave up 0 bases and J gave up 8 bases, with 16 bases separating them. The CDR3 spells CAWSVPGARTEAFF. The CDR3 region has the DNA TGTGCCTGGAGTGTACCGGGGGCCCGTACGGAAGCTTTCTTT.

V usage is TRBV13 and J usage is TRBJ2-1; 8 bases match TRBD2. J gave up 7 bases and V 3 bases, and 17 bases lay outside the gene matches. The germline gives CDR1 PRHDT, CDR2 FYEKMQ (reference sequence). The CDR3 contains 18 residues. The CDR3 here is CASSLGGRLAGAINEQFF. The CDR3 region has the DNA TGTGCCAGCAGCTTGGGCGGCCGGCTAGCGGGTGCGATAAATGAGCAGTTCTTC.

The chain carries TRBV7-9 and TRBJ1-5; D gene ambiguous. Germline values: CDR1 SEHNR, CDR2 FQNEAQ (reference sequence). With 1 base removed from V and 8 bases from J, the gap between germline ends came to 9 bases. This CDR3 spans 13 amino acids. The CDR3 nucleotides are TGTGCCAGCAGCTTAGATCAAGTAGAGCCCCAGCATTTT. Translating gives CASSLDQVEPQHF. Full variable domain (missing parts from reference TRBV7-9 and TRBJ1-5): DTGVSQNPRHKITKRGQNVTFRCDPISEHNRLYWYRQTLGQGPEFLTYFQNEAQLEKSRLLSDRFSAERPKGSFSTLEIQRTEQGDSAMYLCASSLDQVEPQHFGDGTRLSIL.

This clonotype was found many times. A read error may produce the germline difference seen at one junction end. This rearrangement joins TRBV12-3 or TRBV12-4 to TRBJ1-1; possibly TRBD1 for D (5 bases). This CDR3 contains 13 residues. CDR3 nucleotide sequence: TGTGCCAGCATTTTAAGGGGAGACACTGAAGCTTTCTTT. Amino acids: CASILRGDTEAFF.

This clonotype showed up just a few times. The rearrangement joins TRBV30 to TRBJ1-5, with a weak D call TRBD1 (6 bases). Germline V CDR1 and CDR2: GTSNPN, SVGIG (reference sequence). The CDR3 has 15 amino acids. V was shortened by 3 bases and J by 4 bases, with 16 bases between the two germline ends. The chain's CDR3 is CAWRFRGHSNQPQHF. Here the CDR3 DNA reads TGTGCCTGGAGGTTTCGGGGACACTCGAATCAGCCCCAGCATTTT. The variable domain in full, with the rest retrieved from reference TRBV30 and TRBJ1-5, is SQTIHQWPATLVQPVGSPLSLECTVEGTSNPNLYWYRQAAGRGLQLLFYSVGIGQISSEVPQNLSASRPQDRQFILSSKKLLLSDSGFYLCAWRFRGHSNQPQHFGDGTRLSIL.

This clonotype was counted many times. The chain recombines TRBV20-1 with TRBJ1-2; D remains unclear. Trimming removed 0 bases from V and 2 bases from J, with 7 bases in between. The CDR3 is made up of 13 amino acids. Germline V gene lookup returns CDR1 DFQATT and CDR2 SNEGSKA (reference sequence). DNA for the CDR3: TGCAGTGCTAGAGATTCGGTAAACTATGGCTACACCTTC. It yields the protein CSARDSVNYGYTF.

This clonotype was counted only a few times. This sequence joins TRBV28 and TRBJ1-2; the D gene is possibly TRBD1 (6 bases). Germline-derived CDR1 and CDR2 are MDHEN and SYDVKM. The CDR3 contains 13 residues. V lost 6 bases, J lost 2 bases, and 10 bases lay in between. CDR3 bases: TGTGCCAGCAGGGTCGACAGGAACTATGGCTACACCTTC. It specifies CASRVDRNYGYTF.

This chain uses TRBV28 with TRBJ2-5; D uncertain. Germline V gene lookup returns CDR1 MDHEN and CDR2 SYDVKM. Trimming removed 5 bases at V and 5 bases at J, with 6 bases between. The CDR3 consists of 11 residues. The CDR3 reads CASSQRETQYF. The CDR3, as DNA: TGTGCCAGCAGTCAGCGCGAGACCCAGTACTTC.

This clonotype has just a few counts. The V gene is TRBV12-3 or TRBV12-4, the J gene TRBJ2-3; TRBD2 matches at 9 bases. J lost 6 bases, V lost 3 bases, and 16 bases had no gene match. The CDR3 has 18 residues. CDR3 coding DNA: TGTGCCAGCAGTTTTATGCGGGGGGGCCGTACTGTGCTGGATACGCAGTATTTT. Translating gives CASSFMRGGRTVLDTQYF.

This clonotype was picked up a small number of times. The chain is built from TRBV7-2 and TRBJ2-1; 15 positions agree with TRBD2. V gave up 4 bases and J gave up 9 bases; unmatched junction bases: 13. This CDR3 contains 18 residues. CDR1 and CDR2 from the germline V gene are SGHTA and FQGNSA. CDR3 in amino acids: CASSWISGTSGGRVEQFF. The CDR3 DNA sequence: TGTGCCAGCAGCTGGATTTCCGGGACTAGCGGGGGGCGGGTTGAGCAGTTCTTC.

The chain combines TRBV16 with TRBJ2-6; 7 nucleotides agree with TRBD2. CDR3 length: 16 residues. Germline V gene sequence: CDR1 KGHSY, CDR2 FQNENV. Trimming took 7 bases from V and 2 from J; bases not matched to a gene: 8. This chain's CDR3 is CASTAGEGTGANVLTF. In DNA form, the CDR3 reads TGTGCCAGCACCGCGGGAGAAGGTACTGGGGCCAACGTCCTGACTTTC.

The chain carries TRBV4-1 and TRBJ2-7; 7 nucleotides match TRBD2. Trimming cost V 2 bases and J 2 bases; bases outside gene matches: 9. The CDR3 is 16 amino acids. CDR1 is MGHRA and CDR2 is YSYEKL in the germline V gene. The CDR3 loop is CASSQFRGGGAYEQYF. CDR3 sequence (DNA): TGCGCCAGCAGCCAATTTCGCGGGGGAGGGGCCTACGAGCAGTACTTC.